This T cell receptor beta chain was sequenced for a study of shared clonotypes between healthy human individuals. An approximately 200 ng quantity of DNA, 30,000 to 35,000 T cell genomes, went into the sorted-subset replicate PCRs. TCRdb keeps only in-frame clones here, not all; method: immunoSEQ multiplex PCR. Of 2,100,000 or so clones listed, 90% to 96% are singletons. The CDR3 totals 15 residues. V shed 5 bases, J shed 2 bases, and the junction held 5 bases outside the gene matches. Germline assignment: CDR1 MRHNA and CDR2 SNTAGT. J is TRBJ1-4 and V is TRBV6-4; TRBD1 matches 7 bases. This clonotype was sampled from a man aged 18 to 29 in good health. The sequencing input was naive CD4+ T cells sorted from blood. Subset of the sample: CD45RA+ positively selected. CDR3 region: CASSRQGGTNEKLFF. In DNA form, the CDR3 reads TGTGCCAGCAGTCGACAGGGTGGTACTAATGAAAAACTGTTTTTT.